This is a list of T cell receptor beta chains from one sample in a study of tumor and adjacent non-tumor tissue in lung cancer. TCRdb ran MiXCR on the multiplex PCR reads and lists one entry per CDR3 protein. This sample has tens of thousands of distinct CDR3 sequences; approximately 71% occur once, and the top ten carry 28%. The sequencing sample was made of distant non-tumor lung tissue. These receptors all come from a woman between 45 and 65 years old with non-small cell lung cancer. The CDR3 runs from the conserved cysteine through the conserved F or W.

>TRBV11-2
CTNSGLLAGGRNEQFF
>TRBV4-1
CPSSQDFAEQYF
>TRBV20-1
CSARCSGLSNYGYTF
>TRBV6-2/TRBV6-3
CASSALRGMNTKAFF
>TRBV6-2/TRBV6-3
CASSSQINRQTIYNEQLF
>TRBV28
CASSSYRMAFF
>TRBV5-1
CASSLVGWETQYF
>TRBV10-3
CAITESGAHCYEQYF
>TRBV4-3
CVSSQDHAAGGTGELFF
>TRBV14
CASIRAMKNRGETQYF
>TRBV28
CTSSLRSNTGELLF
>TRBV7-3
CASSPTSGRPEVQYF
>TRBV12-3/TRBV12-4
CATQNSGTGWSVVLFF
>TRBV6-4
CASSDSSGGGTDTQYF
>TRBV5-4
CAGSLSGSQYEQCF
>TRBV20-1
CSATGTNGMEYF
>TRBV24-1
CATSDLTPGVGYEQFF
>TRBV29-1
CSVAPGEGFSYEQYF
>TRBV20-1
CSAHTSNQPQHF
>TRBV7-8
CASSLAGSRNTEAFF
>TRBV7-2
CASSLLGRDSLFF
>TRBV6-5
CASRSNRGNYGYTF
>TRBV13
CASSSRTSVPSYEHYF
>TRBV20-1
CSARQGDEELLF
>TRBV2
CATSRKGQGVYEHYF
>TRBV6-6
CASSHLDRVGEQYF
>TRBV6-5
CASRIRTSGSSEQFF
>TRBV6-1
CTTSEGGAPSNEQFF